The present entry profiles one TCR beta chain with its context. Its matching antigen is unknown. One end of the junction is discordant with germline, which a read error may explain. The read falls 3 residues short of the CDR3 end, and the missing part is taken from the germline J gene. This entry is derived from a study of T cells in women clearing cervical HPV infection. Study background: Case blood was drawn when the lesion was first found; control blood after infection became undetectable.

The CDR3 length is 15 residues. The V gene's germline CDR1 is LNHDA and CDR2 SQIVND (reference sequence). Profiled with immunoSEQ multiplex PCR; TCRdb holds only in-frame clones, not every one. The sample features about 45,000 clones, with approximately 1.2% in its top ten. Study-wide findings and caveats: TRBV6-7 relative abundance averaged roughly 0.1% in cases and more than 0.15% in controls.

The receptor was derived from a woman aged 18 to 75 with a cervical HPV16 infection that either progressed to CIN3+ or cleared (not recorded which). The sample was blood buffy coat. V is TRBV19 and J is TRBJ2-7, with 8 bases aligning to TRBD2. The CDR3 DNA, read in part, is TGTGCCAATAGTGTCGATAGCGGGACCCGCTACGAG. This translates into CANSVDSGTRYE. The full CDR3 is CANSVDSGTRYEQYF.